This is a list of T cell receptor beta chains from one sample in a study of control samples from healthy donors and cancer patients. Data came from immunoSEQ multiplex PCR; TCRdb stores just in-frame clones and leaves some out. The sample lists hundreds of thousands of clones; 75% to 95% were seen once. Material: PBMCs. These receptors were obtained from a middle-aged man with head and neck cancer. Each CDR3 is given with its conserved first and last residue. The D gene is left open where the match is weak. Size tells how often a clone was seen (once, few, many) or the class of an expanded clone, and some rows leave it out.

CDR3 DNA	CDR3 protein	V gene	J gene	clone size	D gene
TGCGCCAGCAGCCTTCCGGGACAGGGAATTGCTGAAGCTTTCTTT	CASSLPGQGIAEAFF	TRBV5-1	TRBJ1-1	NA	TRBD1
TGCGCCAGCAGCTCAGGGAAGACCCAGTACTTC	CASSSGKTQYF	TRBV10-1	TRBJ2-5	NA	NA
TGTGCCAGCAGCCAACACAGGTTAGAGCAGTACTTC	CASSQHRLEQYF	TRBV3-1/TRBV3-2	TRBJ2-7	NA	NA
TGTGCCAGCTCACCTCAGGGGCCTCGAGAGACCCAGTACTTC	CASSPQGPRETQYF	TRBV18	TRBJ2-5	NA	NA
TGTGCCATCAGTGCCACGGGGCGAACGCAGTATTTT	CAISATGRTQYF	TRBV10-3	TRBJ2-3	NA	NA
TGTGCCAGCATTAAGCGCGAAACCTACGAGCAGTACTTC	CASIKRETYEQYF	TRBV28	TRBJ2-7	NA	NA
TGCGCCAGCAGCCCCGGACAGGGCCCCTACGAGCAGTACTTC	CASSPGQGPYEQYF	TRBV5-1	TRBJ2-7	NA	TRBD1
TGTGCCAGCAGTTACGGCGAATTGCAGTTCTTC	CASSYGELQFF	TRBV6-5	TRBJ2-1	NA	NA
TGTGCCAGCAGCCAACACGCAGGGAAGGCCTACGAGCAGTACTTC	CASSQHAGKAYEQYF	TRBV14	TRBJ2-7	NA	NA
TGTGCCAGCAGTTTTTCAGGGCCCTACGAGCAGTACTTC	CASSFSGPYEQYF	TRBV28	TRBJ2-7	NA	NA
TGTGCCAGCACCATGGGGGGACAGCTCGACGAGCAGTACTTC	CASTMGGQLDEQYF	TRBV28	TRBJ2-7	once	NA
TGTGCCAGTAGTATTACTGGAGACTATGGCTACACCTTC	CASSITGDYGYTF	TRBV19	TRBJ1-2	NA	NA
TGTGCCAGCAGCTTTCAACCGAACACTGAAGCTTTCTTT	CASSFQPNTEAFF	TRBV7-9	TRBJ1-1	NA	NA
TGTGCCAGCAGCCTCTTAGCGGGAAGAAGCACAGATACGCAGTATTTT	CASSLLAGRSTDTQYF	TRBV11-2	TRBJ2-3	NA	TRBD2
TGTGCCAGCAGCTTAGAGGCAGCTAGGAACACTGAAGCTTTCTTT	CASSLEAARNTEAFF	TRBV7-8	TRBJ1-1	NA	NA
TGTGCCAGCAGGCGGACGGAAGATAATTCACCCCTCCACTTT	CASRRTEDNSPLHF	TRBV6-5	TRBJ1-6	NA	NA
TGTGCCAGTAGTATCCAGGAGAGCTCTGGAAACACCATATATTTT	CASSIQESSGNTIYF	TRBV19	TRBJ1-3	once	NA
TGTGCCAGCAGTGAAATCCGACAGAACCATCAGCCCCAGCATTTT	CASSEIRQNHQPQHF	TRBV6-1	TRBJ1-5	NA	NA
TGTGCCACCAGGGCTCTGCAGACCCAGTACTTC	CATRALQTQYF	TRBV10-3	TRBJ2-5	NA	NA
TGTGCCAGCAGCTCCAGCGAGGTCCTTGGGCGGGAGGGTACCCAGTACTTC	CASSSSEVLGREGTQYF	TRBV7-2	TRBJ2-5	NA	TRBD2
TGTGCCAGCAGCGGGGACAGCGGGAGGGCCTACAATGAGCAGTTCTTC	CASSGDSGRAYNEQFF	TRBV9	TRBJ2-1	NA	TRBD2
TGTGCCATCAGTGTTCAAGATACGCAGTATTTT	CAISVQDTQYF	TRBV10-3	TRBJ2-3	once	NA
TGTGCCAGCTCACCACCGGGACAGGGCACAGATACGCAGTATTTT	CASSPPGQGTDTQYF	TRBV18	TRBJ2-3	NA	TRBD1
TGTGCCAGCAGCTTAGAGGCAGGCGACCGCTACGAGCAGTACTTC	CASSLEAGDRYEQYF	TRBV11-2	TRBJ2-7	once	NA
TGTGCCAGCAGTATTGCTCGCAATGAGCAGTTCTTC	CASSIARNEQFF	TRBV28	TRBJ2-1	NA	NA
TGTGCCAGCAGTTACGAGGCTAAAGGTTACGAGCAGTACTTC	CASSYEAKGYEQYF	TRBV6-5	TRBJ2-7	NA	NA
TGCGCCAGCAGCATACAGTGGGACACTGAAGCTTTCTTT	CASSIQWDTEAFF	TRBV5-1	TRBJ1-1	NA	NA
TGTGCCAGCAGTTTATGGGGACTAGCGGCTTACGAGCAGTACTTC	CASSLWGLAAYEQYF	TRBV28	TRBJ2-7	few	TRBD2
TGTGCCAGCAGTTCGCTTAGCGGGAGAAACACCGGGGAGCTGTTTTTT	CASSSLSGRNTGELFF	TRBV6-6	TRBJ2-2	NA	TRBD2
TGTGCCAGCAGTCCCAGGGGGCTGAGCAATCAGCCCCAGCATTTT	CASSPRGLSNQPQHF	TRBV6-5	TRBJ1-5	NA	TRBD1
TGTGCCAGCACCACTGTAAGCCAGGTTGGAACTGAAGCTTTCTTT	CASTTVSQVGTEAFF	TRBV27	TRBJ1-1	NA	NA
TGTGCCTGGGGGCCAGGAGCGAACACCGGGGAGCTGTTTTTT	CAWGPGANTGELFF	TRBV30	TRBJ2-2	NA	NA
TGTGCCACCAGCAGAGAGGTAGCGGGAGGCCCTAATGAGCAGTTCTTC	CATSREVAGGPNEQFF	TRBV15	TRBJ2-1	NA	TRBD2
TGCGCCAGCAGTGAGTCTCGGGGGTATGGCTACACCTTC	CASSESRGYGYTF	TRBV10-1	TRBJ1-2	once	NA
TGCGCCAGCAGCCAAGATCGGGACAGAAACTACGAGCAGTACTTC	CASSQDRDRNYEQYF	TRBV4-1	TRBJ2-7	NA	TRBD1
TGTGCCAGCAGCGAGGCGGAGGGGGGGACAGTGTACAATGAGCAGTTCTTC	CASSEAEGGTVYNEQFF	TRBV5-4	TRBJ2-1	NA	NA
TGTGCCAGCAGGCGACAGTATAGCAATCAGCCCCAGCATTTT	CASRRQYSNQPQHF	TRBV2	TRBJ1-5	NA	NA
TGCGCCAGCAGCCAAGGTCCGATTGCTAACTATGGCTACACCTTC	CASSQGPIANYGYTF	TRBV4-1	TRBJ1-2	NA	NA
TGTGCCACCAAAGTAGCGCGGATTGGGAATGAGCAGTTCTTC	CATKVARIGNEQFF	TRBV15	TRBJ2-1	NA	NA
TGCGCCAGCAGGGGCGGGACAGGGGGTCCTCAGCCCCAGCATTTT	CASRGGTGGPQPQHF	TRBV10-2	TRBJ1-5	NA	TRBD1
TGTGCCAGCAGCCCGGGTGGGGGCGAGGGGTCCGCCGGGGAGCTGTTTTTT	CASSPGGGEGSAGELFF	TRBV5-4	TRBJ2-2	NA	NA
TGTGCCACCAGTGACTCCGGGACAGGGGGCCCTCCCGATACGCAGTATTTT	CATSDSGTGGPPDTQYF	TRBV24-1	TRBJ2-3	NA	TRBD1
TGTGCCAGCAGCTCACTAGCGGGGGGGAGCACAGATACGCAGTATTTT	CASSSLAGGSTDTQYF	TRBV7-2	TRBJ2-3	NA	TRBD2
TGTGCCAGCAGCTTCCGCGGGACTAGCGGGGCTACTAGCACAGATACGCAGTATTTT	CASSFRGTSGATSTDTQYF	TRBV11-2	TRBJ2-3	NA	TRBD2
TGTGCCACGACCAGCCGGTCCTACAATGAGCAGTTCTTC	CATTSRSYNEQFF	TRBV28	TRBJ2-1	NA	NA
TGTGCCAGCTCACCTCGGGACAGTAGGGACACTGAAGCTTTCTTT	CASSPRDSRDTEAFF	TRBV18	TRBJ1-1	NA	TRBD1
TGCAGTGCTAGTCCTTTGGGACTAGCGGGTGAGTATGAGCAGTTCTTC	CSASPLGLAGEYEQFF	TRBV20-1	TRBJ2-1	once	TRBD2
TGCGCCAGCAGCACCAGACTAGCGGGAGGTATCCACACCGGGGAGCTGTTTTTT	CASSTRLAGGIHTGELFF	TRBV5-1	TRBJ2-2	NA	TRBD2
TGTGCCAGCGGAGAGGGGGGCGCAACTAATGAAAAACTGTTTTTT	CASGEGGATNEKLFF	TRBV28	TRBJ1-4	NA	NA
TGTGCCAGCAGCCAAGAACAGGATAGCAATCAGCCCCAGCATTTT	CASSQEQDSNQPQHF	TRBV4-2	TRBJ1-5	NA	NA